The 32 T cell receptor beta chains in this list originate from one sample, sequenced in a study of blood T cell repertoires in COVID-19. Data came from immunoSEQ multiplex PCR; TCRdb stores just in-frame clones and leaves some out. The repertoire consists of over 110,000 clones, with 78% occurring once and the leading ten covering around 1.8%. The sample taken for sequencing was peripheral blood. The receptors here all came from a woman in her fifties or sixties with acute or convalescent COVID-19.

V is TRBV10-3 and J is TRBJ1-6, with no clear D. Germline-derived CDR1 and CDR2 are ENHRY and SYGVKD. The CDR3 spans 15 residues. V gave up 4 bases and J gave up 5 bases, with 12 bases separating them. CDR3 bases: TGTGCCATCAGTGCTGCGGGAGGAGATAATTCACCCCTCCACTTT. Translation: CAISAAGGDNSPLHF.

A note on this clone: Other DNA sequences from this sample encode an identical CDR3 as well. The genes are TRBV6-5 and TRBJ1-5; 7 bases are shared with TRBD1. V lost 8 bases and J lost 2; bases outside the gene matches: 0. Germline lookup yields CDR1 MNHEY and CDR2 SVGAGI. CDR3 size: 12 residues. CDR3 protein: CASGQGNQPQHF. In DNA, the CDR3 is TGTGCCAGCGGACAGGGCAATCAGCCCCAGCATTTT.

This clone was recorded once. The gene calls are TRBV7-9 and TRBJ1-2; perhaps TRBD1 as D (5 bases). V dropped 5 bases and J dropped 4 bases, with 11 bases sitting between them. Germline V CDR1 and CDR2: SEHNR, FQNEAQ (reference sequence). The CDR3 is 13 residues long. CDR3 region: CASSEDIPYGYTF. The CDR3, as DNA: TGTGCCAGCAGCGAGGACATTCCCTATGGCTACACCTTC.

V is TRBV18 and J is TRBJ2-7; 8 bases agree with TRBD2. After removal of 1 base from V and 3 bases from J, the junction contained 5 bases not matched to a gene. CDR1 KGHSH and CDR2 LQKENI come from the germline V gene. CDR3 length: 15 amino acids. The CDR3 DNA reads TGTGCCAGCTCACCACGAGCGGGAGTCAGCTACGAGCAGTACTTC. It specifies CASSPRAGVSYEQYF.

V is TRBV7-8 and J is TRBJ2-3, with no clear D. In germline, CDR1 is SGHVS, CDR2 FQNEAQ. The CDR3 spans 14 residues. V was clipped by 1 base and J by 2 bases, with 7 bases between them. This CDR3 reads CASSLGLNTDTQYF. The CDR3 DNA reads TGTGCCAGCAGCTTAGGACTCAACACAGATACGCAGTATTTT.

The chain couples TRBV27 to TRBJ2-7; 8 bases fit TRBD2. The V and J ends lost 6 bases and 0 bases, in that order; junction bases with no gene match: 7. The CDR3 has 15 residues. Germline-derived CDR1 and CDR2 are MNHEY and SMNVEV (reference sequence). The CDR3 spells CASSNSGLDSYEQYF. The CDR3 DNA is TGTGCCAGCAGCAATTCGGGACTAGACTCCTACGAGCAGTACTTC.

The genes are TRBV6-1 and TRBJ2-1; 14 bases line up with TRBD2. The J segment lost 15 bases and the V segment lost 1 base, leaving 8 bases of the junction unmatched. The CDR3 spans 15 residues. CDR1 and CDR2 from the germline V gene are MNHNS and SASEGT. DNA for the CDR3: TGTGCCAGCAGTGAAGGGGGGACTAGCGGGAGAAAGCGGTTCTTC. It encodes CASSEGGTSGRKRFF.

This clone has only one observation. This chain joins TRBV6-5 and TRBJ2-1; a possible D gene is TRBD2 (6 bases). Germline loops: CDR1 MNHEY, CDR2 SVGAGI. The CDR3 is made up of 11 amino acids. The V gene lost 10 bases and the J gene lost 10 bases, with 14 bases spanning the gap. CDR3 protein: CATLRDFEQFF. DNA of the CDR3: TGTGCCACCCTAAGGGACTTCGAGCAGTTCTTC.

The chain combines TRBV6-5 with TRBJ1-1; D may be TRBD1 (5 bases). Trimming left V 7 bases short and J 7 bases short, with 19 bases between. In germline, CDR1 is MNHEY, CDR2 SVGAGI. The CDR3 sequence is 14 residues long. The DNA for the CDR3 is TGTGCCAGCATGGGGGGGTGGTTCCTTATTGAAGCTTTCTTT. Translation gives CASMGGWFLIEAFF.

The chain is built from TRBV9 and TRBJ2-5; TRBD2 matches at 9 bases. The germline CDR1 and CDR2 sequences are SGDLS and YYNGEE. With V trimmed by 3 bases and J by 2 bases, 5 bases remained unmatched. The CDR3 runs to 15 residues. Here the CDR3 reads CASSALAGLQETQYF. CDR3 sequence (DNA): TGTGCCAGCAGCGCTCTAGCGGGGTTACAAGAGACCCAGTACTTC.

The rearrangement uses TRBV28 and TRBJ2-1; 9 positions match TRBD1. Losses at the gene ends were 5 bases for V and 15 bases for J; bases not matched to a gene: 8. Per the germline V gene, CDR1 is MDHEN and CDR2 is SYDVKM. The CDR3 is made up of 12 amino acids. The CDR3 spells CASSEDRGQGFF. In DNA form, the CDR3 reads TGTGCCAGCAGTGAAGACAGGGGACAGGGGTTCTTC.

This clone was counted once. The rearrangement uses TRBV27 and TRBJ2-1, with 11 bases lining up with TRBD2. Germline lookup yields CDR1 MNHEY and CDR2 SMNVEV (reference sequence). The CDR3 consists of 15 residues. After removal of 3 bases from V and 12 bases from J, the junction contained 10 bases not matched to a gene. CDR3 in DNA: TGTGCCAGCAGTTTTTCCGGGACTAGCGGTCTCTCGCAGTTCTTC. Translation gives CASSFSGTSGLSQFF.

This chain connects TRBV3-1 (or the pseudogene TRBV3-2) to TRBJ2-7; no clear D gene. This CDR3 is 14 amino acids long. Per the germline V gene, CDR1 is LGHDT and CDR2 is YNNKEL (reference sequence). V was clipped by 4 bases and J by 2 bases, with 12 bases between them. The CDR3 DNA reads TGTGCCAGCAGCCCCACTCTCGCGACCTACGAGCAGTACTTC. Translating it yields CASSPTLATYEQYF.

The sample holds one count of this clone. This rearrangement joins TRBV5-4 to TRBJ1-2; TRBD1 matches 10 bases. Trimming cost V 3 bases and J 1 base; bases outside gene matches: 6. CDR3 length: 16 residues. Germline CDR1 and CDR2: SGHNT and YYREEE (reference sequence). The CDR3 DNA reads TGTGCCAGCAGCTCCCCCGGGACAGGGGTTAACTATGGCTACACCTTC. This translates into CASSSPGTGVNYGYTF.

This clone was picked up a small number of times. The J gene is TRBJ2-1, the V gene TRBV30, with 7 bases fitting TRBD1. The CDR3 is made up of 15 amino acids. V lost 1 base to trimming and J lost 13 bases; unmatched junction nucleotides: 16. The germline V gene has CDR1 GTSNPN and CDR2 SVGIG (reference sequence). The CDR3 DNA follows: TGTGCCTGGAGTGAAAGCGGCTACAGGGGATCCCCTCAGTTCTTC. The encoded protein is CAWSESGYRGSPQFF.

The gene calls are TRBV7-6 and TRBJ2-3; 10 positions agree with TRBD1. This CDR3 is 16 amino acids long. Germline CDR1 and CDR2: SGHVS and FNYEAQ. V shed 5 bases, J shed 3 bases, and the junction held 8 bases outside the gene matches. The CDR3 here is CASSPRDRGDTDTQYF. Written as DNA, the CDR3 is TGTGCCAGCAGCCCAAGGGACAGGGGAGATACAGATACGCAGTATTTT.

The sample holds one count of this clone. The chain combines TRBV6-5 with TRBJ2-1; perhaps TRBD2 as D (5 bases). V lost 6 bases and J lost 2, with 14 bases in between. CDR1 is MNHEY and CDR2 is SVGAGI in the germline V gene. The CDR3 spans 15 residues. The chain's CDR3 is CASSQRPGAYNEQFF. The CDR3 region has the DNA TGTGCCAGCAGCCAGAGGCCCGGGGCCTACAATGAGCAGTTCTTC.

The CDR3 reads CASSSGTPYGYTF. The CDR3 DNA reads as TGTGCCAGCAGTTCCGGGACACCATATGGCTACACCTTC. The genes are TRBV28 and TRBJ1-2; D might be TRBD1 (6 bases). The CDR3 consists of 13 residues. With 4 bases removed from V and 5 bases from J, the gap between germline ends came to 11 bases. Per germline, CDR1 MDHEN and CDR2 SYDVKM.

The chain links TRBV20-1 to TRBJ2-3, with 10 bases lining up with TRBD2. The CDR3 covers 19 residues. The V gene end was trimmed by 3 bases and the J gene end by 4 bases; junction bases not matched to a gene: 19. Germline V gene sequence: CDR1 DFQATT, CDR2 SNEGSKA (reference sequence). CDR3 nucleotides: TGCAGTGCTAGTCCCCTAGCGGGAGTTTGGGGTCAAGGGGCAGATACGCAGTATTTT. It codes for CSASPLAGVWGQGADTQYF.

The V call is TRBV30, the J call TRBJ2-7; a weak D match, TRBD2 (6 bases). Trimming stripped 4 bases from V and 5 bases from J, with 15 bases between. Germline V gene lookup returns CDR1 GTSNPN and CDR2 SVGIG (reference sequence). The CDR3 is made up of 13 amino acids. This CDR3 is CAWIPSDRNEQYF. CDR3 coding DNA: TGTGCCTGGATTCCTAGCGATAGGAACGAGCAGTACTTC.

The CDR3 bases are TGTGCCAGCAATCCCGGGACAGGGGGGAAACTGTTTTTT. Translated: CASNPGTGGKLFF. The rearrangement joins TRBV3-1 (or the pseudogene TRBV3-2) to TRBJ1-4; 11 nucleotides match TRBD1. The CDR3 loop spans 13 amino acids. CDR1 LGHDT and CDR2 YNNKEL come from the germline V gene (reference sequence). Unmatched junction bases numbered 6, after V lost 7 bases and J lost 11 bases.

The chain is built from TRBV28 and TRBJ2-3; 9 positions agree with TRBD1. The CDR3 length is 16 residues. CDR1 is MDHEN and CDR2 is SYDVKM in the germline V gene. Unmatched junction bases numbered 7, after V lost 3 bases and J lost 3 bases. Here the CDR3 reads CASSFLQGARTDTQYF. Here the CDR3 DNA reads TGTGCCAGCAGTTTCCTACAGGGGGCGCGGACAGATACGCAGTATTTT.

J is TRBJ2-5 and V is TRBV7-9; D is undetermined. CDR3 length: 15 residues. The V end was cut by 3 bases, the J end by 3 bases, with 14 bases between. CDR1 is SEHNR and CDR2 is FQNEAQ in the germline V gene (reference sequence). Written as DNA, the CDR3 is TGTGCCAGCAGCTTGGCCGGAGTCTCGGAAGAGACCCAGTACTTC. This sequence encodes CASSLAGVSEETQYF.

The gene calls are TRBV6-6 and TRBJ2-1; D might be TRBD1 (5 bases). Germline lookup yields CDR1 MNHNY and CDR2 SVGAGI (reference sequence). Trimming shortened V by 1 base and J by 7 bases, and 11 bases separated the two germline ends. CDR3 length equals 14 residues. The CDR3 reads CASSYLSQGNEQFF. DNA for the CDR3: TGTGCCAGCAGTTACTTAAGTCAGGGAAATGAGCAGTTCTTC.

The chain has TRBV11-2 and TRBJ2-5, with 7 bases fitting TRBD2. Germline assignment: CDR1 SGHAT and CDR2 FQNNGV. The CDR3 runs 15 residues. The V segment lost 5 bases and the J segment 4 bases; nucleotides outside the gene matches: 10. The CDR3 region has the DNA TGTGCCAGCAGCCCCGAGTGGGGGAGGGCAGAGACCCAGTACTTC. Protein: CASSPEWGRAETQYF.

The V and J genes are TRBV5-5 and TRBJ1-5; D remains ambiguous. The CDR3 sequence is 15 residues long. Trimming left V 0 bases short and J 3 bases short, with 10 bases between. Germline V gene lookup returns CDR1 SGHKS and CDR2 YYEKEE (reference sequence). CDR3 nucleotide sequence: TGTGCCAGCAGCTTGGGGGTCACAGTCAATCAGCCCCAGCATTTT. It specifies CASSLGVTVNQPQHF.

The rearrangement uses TRBV3-1 (or the pseudogene TRBV3-2) and TRBJ2-4, with D possibly being TRBD1 (5 bases). Germline V lookup: CDR1 LGHDT, CDR2 YNNKEL (reference sequence). Trimming took off 1 base at V and 6 bases at J, with 13 bases between the two ends. The CDR3 has 15 amino acids. CDR3 DNA sequence: TGTGCCAGCAGCCAAGTCTCCGCAGGGATAAACATTCAGTACTTC. Encoded protein: CASSQVSAGINIQYF.

This chain joins TRBV18 and TRBJ2-5; D is unclear. Germline V gene lookup returns CDR1 KGHSH and CDR2 LQKENI. This CDR3 has 13 amino acids. The germline V and J ends were trimmed by 4 bases and 0 bases, with 6 bases remaining between them. The DNA of the CDR3 is TGTGCCAGCTCACGCGCAAACCAAGAGACCCAGTACTTC. Its translation: CASSRANQETQYF.

This clone was counted once. A read error may produce the germline difference seen at one junction end. The chain has TRBV7-3 and TRBJ2-5, with 9 bases matching TRBD1. CDR1 SGHTA and CDR2 FQGTGA come from the germline V gene. CDR3 length: 15 residues. CDR3 in DNA: TGTGCCAGCAGCCTAACAGGGGGCGAAGCGGAGACCCAGTACTTC. It specifies CASSLTGGEAETQYF.

The V and J genes are TRBV19 and TRBJ2-7, with D maybe TRBD2 (5 bases). V gave up 8 bases and J gave up 2 bases, with 10 bases separating them. The CDR3 length is 12 residues. In germline, CDR1 is LNHDA, CDR2 SQIVND (reference sequence). DNA for the CDR3: TGTGCCAGTCGAGGGTTGGCCTACGAGCAGTACTTC. Its translation: CASRGLAYEQYF.

This clone was observed a handful of times. J is TRBJ1-6 and V is TRBV6-5, with a weak D call TRBD1 (5 bases). The V and J ends lost 7 bases and 10 bases respectively, with 17 bases between them. This CDR3 is built from 14 residues. Germline CDR1 reads MNHEY; CDR2 reads SVGAGI. CDR3 nucleotide sequence: TGTGCCAGCACGACGGGGCAGGCGGGATCACCCCTCCACTTT. Translation gives CASTTGQAGSPLHF.

V usage is TRBV4-1 and J usage is TRBJ1-1; possible D gene TRBD1, 5 bases. The CDR3 spans 14 residues. Deletions cut 4 bases from V and 6 bases from J, with 15 bases between. Germline V gives CDR1 MGHRA, CDR2 YSYEKL. CDR3 DNA: TGCGCCAGCAGCCCCCTCGGGGGGAGCTCTGAAGCTTTCTTT. Encoded protein: CASSPLGGSSEAFF.